The entry below gives a single T cell receptor beta chain sequence along with its context. Assay used: immunoSEQ multiplex PCR; TCRdb lists only in-frame clones, some missing. The sample lists 150,000 to 200,000 clones; 85% were seen once. The data are from a study of blood T cell repertoires in COVID-19. Background on the study: Specimens from acute and convalescent COVID-19 originated in the United States, Italy and Spain.

Input material: PBMCs or T cells enriched from blood (not recorded which). The origin of this receptor is a man in his forties who had recovered from COVID-19.

CDR3 coding DNA: TGTGCCAGCTCGCCATTGAGTGTGATGGGGCCAGGGGAGACCCAGTACTTC. Translated, it gives CASSPLSVMGPGETQYF. The chain carries TRBV18 and TRBJ2-5, with D possibly being TRBD1 (5 bases). The germline V gene has CDR1 KGHSH and CDR2 LQKENI. The CDR3 runs to 17 residues. V was pared by 6 bases and J by 5 bases, with 25 bases between.